The 20 T cell receptor beta chains below come from one sample, sequenced in a study of blood T cells in healthy people across ages. For the second PCR, which ran for about 7 to 11 cycles, a sample-barcoded 5' primer and a J-beta primer mix were used. TCRdb called the 5' RACE reads again in MiXCR, with one record for every CDR3 protein. The sample holds 1.2 million to 1.5 million distinct CDR3 sequences, approximately 38% seen once. The sequencing sample was made of blood. The receptors shown here come from a woman between 18 and 29 years old in good health.

This chain links TRBV9 with TRBJ2-1; 9 positions agree with TRBD1. Germline V CDR1 and CDR2: SGDLS, YYNGEE. There are 16 residues in the CDR3. V trimming: 3 bases; J trimming: 7 bases; junction bases outside the gene matches: 11. The CDR3 bases are TGTGCCAGCAGCGGTACCGGGACAGGGTATTCGAATGAGCAGTTCTTC. It is translated as CASSGTGTGYSNEQFF.

V usage is TRBV12-3 or TRBV12-4 and J usage is TRBJ1-1; 7 nucleotides line up with TRBD1. J was trimmed by 12 bases and V by 1 base; bases with no gene match: 11. This CDR3 comprises 14 residues. CDR3 sequence reads: CASSLGETGTTTFF. The CDR3 region has the DNA TGTGCCAGCAGTTTAGGTGAGACAGGGACGACGACTTTCTTT.

In its sample, this clonotype was seen a few times. The genes are TRBV12-3 or TRBV12-4 and TRBJ2-1; D is unclear. V gave up 6 bases and J gave up 6 bases, with 18 bases separating them. The CDR3 covers 15 residues. The CDR3, as DNA: TGTGCCAGCAGCCGTTTAGCCTCAGGCCGCAATGAGCAGTTCTTC. The encoded protein is CASSRLASGRNEQFF.

This chain joins TRBV4-1 and TRBJ2-7; 7 nucleotides align to TRBD1. The CDR3 is 15 amino acids. The germline CDR1 and CDR2 sequences are MGHRA and YSYEKL. The trim removed 3 bases at V and 0 bases at J, leaving 5 bases unmatched. In nucleotides, the CDR3 is TGCGCCAGCAGCCAGAAGACAGGGAGCTCCTACGAGCAGTACTTC. Protein product: CASSQKTGSSYEQYF.

The V gene is TRBV3-1, the J gene TRBJ1-4; a possible D gene is TRBD1 (6 bases). CDR3 length: 15 amino acids. Germline lookup yields CDR1 LGHDT and CDR2 YNNKEL (reference sequence). Trimming removed 4 bases at V and 5 bases at J, with 14 bases between. CDR3 residues: CASSRTGSGNEKLFF. The CDR3 DNA reads TGTGCCAGCAGCCGTACAGGGTCGGGGAATGAAAAACTGTTTTTT.

Comment on this clonotype: The junction does not match germline at one end; this may be a read error. This chain connects TRBV20-1 to TRBJ1-4, with D hard to call. The CDR3 loop spans 17 amino acids. The germline V gene has CDR1 DFQATT and CDR2 SNEGSKA (reference sequence). For the CDR3, the DNA is TGCAGCGCTAGAGTGGAGGGCCGCGGTACTACTAATGAAAAACTGTTTTTT. Amino acids: CSARVEGRGTTNEKLFF.

This chain uses TRBV10-3 with TRBJ2-7, with TRBD1 matching 10 bases. The V gene's germline CDR1 is ENHRY and CDR2 SYGVKD. Trimming cost V 6 bases and J 6 bases; bases outside gene matches: 11. The CDR3 sequence is 15 residues long. The CDR3 DNA reads TGTGCCATCAGGAACGGCAGACAGGGGGCGGGCGAGCAGTACTTC. The encoded protein is CAIRNGRQGAGEQYF.

The sample holds a few counts of this clonotype. The V gene is TRBV4-1, the J gene TRBJ2-1, with TRBD2 matching over 7 bases. CDR1 is MGHRA and CDR2 is YSYEKL in the germline V gene. This CDR3 comprises 17 residues. Trimming cost V 3 bases and J 2 bases; bases outside gene matches: 10. The CDR3 DNA is TGCGCCAGCAGCCAGGAATCCTACGCGGGAGCCTACAATGAGCAGTTCTTC. Translating gives CASSQESYAGAYNEQFF.

This clonotype was detected a few times. This chain joins TRBV6-5 and TRBJ2-7; TRBD1 agrees at 10 bases. This CDR3 contains 16 residues. CDR1 is MNHEY and CDR2 is SVGAGI in the germline V gene. V dropped 5 bases and J dropped 3; count of bases not matched to a gene: 10. CDR3 DNA sequence: TGTGCCAGCAGTAGACCGGGACAGGGGCAGTACTACGAGCAGTACTTC. Translated: CASSRPGQGQYYEQYF.

V is TRBV20-1 and J is TRBJ2-6, with no clear D. Per the germline V gene, CDR1 is DFQATT and CDR2 is SNEGSKA (reference sequence). The CDR3 loop spans 16 amino acids. V shed 1 base and J shed 0 bases, with 10 bases lying between them. The CDR3 DNA reads as TGCAGTGCTAGAGCTCCACTCATCTCTGGGGCCAACGTCCTGACTTTC. It yields the protein CSARAPLISGANVLTF.

This clonotype was recorded a few times. The rearrangement uses TRBV12-3 or TRBV12-4 and TRBJ2-2; the D gene is possibly TRBD2 (7 bases). V dropped 5 bases and J dropped 0 bases, with 10 bases sitting between them. The CDR3 has 15 amino acids. CDR3 DNA: TGTGCCAGCAGTGGGGGGGCCGCGAACACCGGGGAGCTGTTTTTT. This translates into CASSGGAANTGELFF.

This clonotype has only a few counts. This sequence joins TRBV20-1 and TRBJ2-3; D unresolved. Germline assignment: CDR1 DFQATT and CDR2 SNEGSKA (reference sequence). Deletions cut 7 bases from V and 0 bases from J, with 14 bases between. The CDR3 has 14 amino acids. The CDR3 sequence is CSVPDSRSTDTQYF. Here the CDR3 DNA reads TGCAGTGTCCCCGACTCCCGTAGCACAGATACGCAGTATTTT.

This clonotype has more than one count but fewer than ten. The chain couples TRBV20-1 to TRBJ2-3, with TRBD1 matching 8 bases. Germline CDR1 DFQATT, CDR2 SNEGSKA (reference sequence). This CDR3 spans 15 amino acids. V trimming: 2 bases; J trimming: 6 bases; junction bases outside the gene matches: 10. For the CDR3, the DNA is TGCAGTGCTAGACCTCCAGGGGGCGTCTCCGATACGCAGTATTTT. Translated: CSARPPGGVSDTQYF.

The rearrangement joins TRBV7-8 to TRBJ2-7; 10 nucleotides agree with TRBD1. Germline CDR1 reads SGHVS; CDR2 reads FQNEAQ. The CDR3 totals 15 residues. V lost 3 bases, J lost 7 bases, and 9 bases stayed unmatched. The CDR3 DNA sequence: TGTGCCAGCAGCTTGTCAGAGACAGGGGGCGGGGAGCAGTACTTC. Its translation is CASSLSETGGGEQYF.

The J gene is TRBJ2-1, the V gene TRBV7-9; 7 bases fit TRBD2. Losses at the gene ends were 7 bases for V and 7 bases for J; bases not matched to a gene: 10. Germline V CDR1 and CDR2: SEHNR, FQNEAQ (reference sequence). This CDR3 region has 14 residues. This CDR3 is CASKRDSPWNEQFF. CDR3 nucleotide sequence: TGTGCCAGCAAGCGGGATTCCCCCTGGAATGAGCAGTTCTTC.

This clonotype was seen more than once but under ten times. The rearrangement links TRBV24-1 to TRBJ2-3; no clear D. The CDR3 covers 14 residues. V shed 4 bases and J shed 1 base, with 8 bases lying between them. Germline lookup yields CDR1 KGHDR and CDR2 SFDVKD. The CDR3 DNA reads as TGTGCCACCAGTGACCCTCGAGGCACAGATACGCAGTATTTT. Amino acid sequence: CATSDPRGTDTQYF.

This clonotype was detected a few times. This sequence joins TRBV10-3 and TRBJ2-5; 14 bases map to TRBD2. J was trimmed by 4 bases and V by 6 bases; bases with no gene match: 13. Germline V gene sequence: CDR1 ENHRY, CDR2 SYGVKD. This CDR3 contains 18 residues. The DNA of the CDR3 is TGTGCCATCAGCTCACAACCGACTAGCGGGGGGGCCTCAGAGACCCAGTACTTC. This gives the protein CAISSQPTSGGASETQYF.

This clonotype has only a few counts. The chain couples TRBV12-3 or TRBV12-4 to TRBJ1-4, with 7 bases that match TRBD1. Trimming took 6 bases from V and 1 from J; bases not matched to a gene: 8. The CDR3 runs 16 residues. The CDR3 coding sequence is TGTGCCAGCAGCAAAAGACAGGGAGTAACTAATGAAAAACTGTTTTTT. Translating gives CASSKRQGVTNEKLFF.

V is TRBV6-2 or TRBV6-3 and J is TRBJ1-6; 7 bases fit TRBD1. The length of the CDR3 is 16 residues. The ends lost 6 bases at V and 4 bases at J; junction bases unmatched: 9. Per germline, CDR1 MNHEY and CDR2 SVGEGT. Here the CDR3 DNA reads TGTGCCAGCAGACCGAAAGGACAGGTGTATAATTCACCCCTCCACTTT. Protein: CASRPKGQVYNSPLHF.

In this sample, this clonotype turned up a few times. The chain has TRBV3-1 and TRBJ2-1, with 9 positions matching TRBD2. Germline CDR1 reads LGHDT; CDR2 reads YNNKEL (reference sequence). The CDR3 runs 14 residues. With 3 bases clipped from V and 7 bases from J, the junction kept 4 bases outside the gene matches. The CDR3: CASSQRGGRNEQFF. The CDR3, as DNA: TGTGCCAGCAGCCAGCGGGGGGGCCGAAATGAGCAGTTCTTC.